The T cell receptor (beta chain) under discussion was sequenced for a study of response to subunit inactivated influenza vaccine. Study-wide results and caveats: The authors proposed limited new T cell recruitment per seasonal influenza vaccination.

Details on this clonotype: Its target is unknown.

TCRdb reprocessed the RT-PCR reads with MiXCR, giving one entry per CDR3 protein. The table has about 780,000 distinct CDR3 sequences, about a fifth seen once. The germline V gene has CDR1 DFQATT and CDR2 SNEGSKA (reference sequence). Trimming stripped 7 bases from V and 0 bases from J, with 15 bases between. The CDR3 covers 14 residues. The sequenced sample was PBMCs from blood, obtained roughly 5 days after vaccination. The chain has TRBV20-1 and TRBJ1-1; TRBD1 might be the D (5 bases). This TCR was sampled from a man aged 45-65 years who received an inactivated influenza vaccine. CDR3 sequence (DNA): TGCAGTGTCGACGGGGGGACCATGAACACTGAAGCTTTCTTT. Its protein product is CSVDGGTMNTEAFF.